These 20 T cell receptor beta chains originate from one sample sequenced in a study of shared clonotypes between healthy human individuals. Method: immunoSEQ multiplex PCR; TCRdb's copy keeps in-frame clones and lacks some. Altogether 450,000 to 500,000 clones are present, more than 65% being singletons, with the ten largest covering roughly an eighth. What was sequenced was PBMCs. The receptor set was obtained from a woman in her forties in good health. Some clones in this sample may be carry-over from other donors' samples.

The V call is TRBV10-2, the J call TRBJ2-5; TRBD1 agrees at 7 bases. Germline CDR1 reads WSHSY; CDR2 reads SAAADI. V dropped 5 bases and J dropped 0; count of bases not matched to a gene: 6. The CDR3 is 15 amino acids. CDR3 sequence reads: CASSKGATYQETQYF. The DNA of the CDR3 is TGCGCCAGCAGTAAGGGGGCCACGTACCAAGAGACCCAGTACTTC.

Only a few counts were recorded for this clone. The V call is TRBV19, the J call TRBJ2-3; TRBD1 matches 7 bases. V gave up 1 base and J gave up 1 base; unmatched junction bases: 14. The CDR3 length is 19 residues. Per the germline V gene, CDR1 is LNHDA and CDR2 is SQIVND (reference sequence). Here the CDR3 DNA reads TGTGCCAGTAGTATAGCCCCTTTCAGGGGGATTGGACGCACAGATACGCAGTATTTT. It translates to CASSIAPFRGIGRTDTQYF.

The chain links TRBV7-6 to TRBJ2-7; 14 positions agree with TRBD2. The CDR3 spans 14 residues. Germline CDR1 SGHVS, CDR2 FNYEAQ. J was trimmed by 9 bases and V by 8 bases; bases with no gene match: 9. The CDR3 coding sequence is TGTGCCAGCTCCTCGGGACTAGCGGGAGAGGGGCAGTACTTC. Translated, it gives CASSSGLAGEGQYF.

The chain employs TRBV7-7 and TRBJ2-3; 8 bases align to TRBD2. The CDR3 has 16 residues. Germline-derived CDR1 and CDR2 are SSHAT and FNYEAQ (reference sequence). J gave up 0 bases and V 5 bases, and 7 bases lay outside the gene matches. The CDR3 here is CASSPLSSGSTDTQYF. The CDR3 DNA sequence: TGTGCCAGCAGCCCCCTATCTAGCGGGAGCACAGATACGCAGTATTTT.

About this clone itself: A far larger clone is only one base removed, so a read error is likely. This sequence joins TRBV30 and TRBJ1-2; D is unresolved. CDR1 and CDR2 (germline): GTSNPN, SVGIG (reference sequence). This CDR3 region has 13 residues. The CDR3 region is CAWIGSPNYGYIF. In DNA form, the CDR3 reads TGTGCCTGGATTGGGAGTCCTAACTATGGCTACATCTTC.

This chain joins TRBV19 and TRBJ2-1; TRBD2 agrees at 8 bases. Germline loops: CDR1 LNHDA, CDR2 SQIVND (reference sequence). This CDR3 region has 16 residues. Germline trimming cut 4 bases from V and 1 base from J; bases unmatched to any gene: 6. The CDR3 DNA is TGTGCCAGTAGTACCGATAGCGGGACATCCTACAATGAGCAGTTCTTC. Protein product: CASSTDSGTSYNEQFF.

This clone was seen more than once but under ten times. V usage is TRBV9 and J usage is TRBJ1-5, with TRBD1 identical over 7 bases. Germline V gene sequence: CDR1 SGDLS, CDR2 YYNGEE. This CDR3 is 17 amino acids long. J gave up 0 bases and V 2 bases, and 8 bases lay outside the gene matches. The CDR3 spells CASSVVMGQISNQPQHF. The CDR3 DNA reads as TGTGCCAGCAGCGTCGTGATGGGACAGATTAGCAATCAGCCCCAGCATTTT.

The J gene is TRBJ1-2, the V gene TRBV19; D gene unclear. There are 13 residues in the CDR3. The germline gives CDR1 LNHDA, CDR2 SQIVND (reference sequence). Trimming removed 4 bases at V and 4 bases at J, with 10 bases between. CDR3 loop: CASSTGVTYGYTF. The CDR3 DNA sequence: TGTGCCAGTAGTACGGGAGTGACCTATGGCTACACCTTC.

About this clone: With only one base between it and a far larger clone, this is likely a read error. The chain couples TRBV2 to TRBJ1-5; D uncertain. The CDR3 runs 15 residues. Germline V gene lookup returns CDR1 SNHLY and CDR2 FYNNEI. The CDR3 here is CASSGPPNSYQPQHF. The DNA of the CDR3 is TGTGCCAGCAGCGGCCCCCCCAATAGCTATCAGCCCCAGCATTTT.

To note about this clone: This same CDR3 is encoded by further DNA sequences in the sample. The V gene is TRBV28, the J gene TRBJ2-7, with no clear D. Trimming removed 6 bases from V and 4 bases from J, with 7 bases in between. Germline lookup yields CDR1 MDHEN and CDR2 SYDVKM. There are 11 residues in the CDR3. CDR3 bases: TGTGCCAGCAGCCAAGGGTACGAGCAGTACTTC. Protein product: CASSQGYEQYF. The complete variable domain, with remaining parts taken from reference TRBV28 and TRBJ2-7, reads DVKVTQSSRYLVKRTGEKVFLECVQDMDHENMFWYRQDPGLGLRLIYFSYDVKMKEKGDIPEGYSVSREKKERFSLILESASTNQTSMYLCASSQGYEQYFGPGTRLTVT.

This chain joins TRBV28 and TRBJ1-1; the D gene is possibly TRBD1 (5 bases). This CDR3 region has 13 residues. Deletions cut 7 bases from V and 11 bases from J, with 20 bases between. CDR1 and CDR2 (germline): MDHEN, SYDVKM. The CDR3 nucleotides are TGTGCCAGCATCCCAACGGGGGTTAGTGACGCTTTCTTT. Translating gives CASIPTGVSDAFF.

Remarks on this clone: A far larger clone is only one base removed, so a read error is likely. The chain recombines TRBV28 with TRBJ1-5, with D perhaps matching TRBD1 (5 bases). Per the germline V gene, CDR1 is MDHEN and CDR2 is SYDVKM. CDR3 length equals 15 residues. This chain's CDR3 is CTSSLGGVGDQPQHF. The CDR3 nucleotides read TGTACCAGCAGTTTAGGCGGCGTGGGGGATCAGCCCCAGCATTTT.

The chain carries TRBV9 and TRBJ2-7; 10 bases match TRBD2. The CDR3 spans 15 residues. Unmatched junction bases numbered 3, after V lost 0 bases and J lost 3 bases. Germline values: CDR1 SGDLS, CDR2 YYNGEE. CDR3 DNA: TGTGCCAGCAGCGTAGAGGCTAGCGGGAGCTACGAGCAGTACTTC. This encodes CASSVEASGSYEQYF.

This rearrangement joins TRBV7-2 to TRBJ2-7, with D uncertain. Trimming pared 4 bases from V and 2 bases from J, leaving 12 bases between. The length of the CDR3 is 14 residues. From germline, CDR1 is SGHTA and CDR2 FQGNSA. The CDR3 sequence is CASSSFLVTYEQYF. In DNA form, the CDR3 reads TGTGCCAGCAGCTCCTTCCTCGTAACCTACGAGCAGTACTTC.

The rearrangement uses TRBV28 and TRBJ2-3, with D possibly TRBD2 on 5 matching bases. Trimming left V 1 base short and J 4 bases short, with 12 bases between. The CDR3 is 15 residues long. The germline V gene has CDR1 MDHEN and CDR2 SYDVKM. CDR3 sequence (DNA): TGTGCCAGCAGTTTATACCTAGCTGTCGCAGATACGCAGTATTTT. Translated: CASSLYLAVADTQYF.

This chain links TRBV7-8 with TRBJ2-1; D remains ambiguous. In germline, CDR1 is SGHVS, CDR2 FQNEAQ. The CDR3 loop spans 12 amino acids. Trimming shortened V by 1 base and J by 7 bases, and 5 bases separated the two germline ends. CDR3 residues: CASSLDSNEQFF. The CDR3 region has the DNA TGTGCCAGCAGCTTAGATTCAAATGAGCAGTTCTTC.

Concerning this clone itself: A far larger clone is one nucleotide away, so this likely arose from a read error. The chain combines TRBV27 with TRBJ1-4, with D possibly TRBD1 on 6 matching bases. CDR3 length equals 14 residues. The germline CDR1 and CDR2 sequences are MNHEY and SMNVEV (reference sequence). V lost 2 bases to trimming and J lost 4 bases, with 8 bases between them. The CDR3 DNA reads TGTGCCAGCAGTTTAGTGGACAGTAATGAAAAACTGTTTTTT. Amino acids: CASSLVDSNEKLFF.

As regards this clone: Since a far larger clone is one base different, this is likely a read error. The same CDR3 also results from other DNA sequences found in this sample. The V gene is TRBV4-3, the J gene TRBJ1-5; D is unclear. Germline lookup yields CDR1 LGHNA and CDR2 YSLEER. The CDR3 loop spans 14 amino acids. CDR3 DNA sequence: TGCGCCAGTAGCCCCCAGATTAGCAATCAGCCCCAGCATTTT. This encodes CASSPQISNQPQHF.

The chain joins TRBV19 to TRBJ1-1; D might be TRBD1 (5 bases). Trimming shortened V by 6 bases and J by 9 bases, and 17 bases separated the two germline ends. Germline loops: CDR1 LNHDA, CDR2 SQIVND (reference sequence). The CDR3 is 13 amino acids. The CDR3 reads CASRNDDSSQAFF. In DNA, the CDR3 is TGTGCCAGTAGGAATGACGACAGTTCTCAAGCTTTCTTT. The variable domain in full, completed from reference TRBV19 and TRBJ1-1, reads DGGITQSPKYLFRKEGQNVTLSCEQNLNHDAMYWYRQDPGQGLRLIYYSQIVNDFQKGDIAEGYSVSREKKESFPLTVTSAQKNPTAFYLCASRNDDSSQAFFGQGTRLTVV.

Remarks on this clone: It differs at one base from a far larger clone, so likely a read error. Different DNA sequences within this sample yield the same CDR3. V and J are TRBV30 and TRBJ1-5, with D maybe TRBD1 (5 bases). V shed 2 bases and J shed 2 bases, with 7 bases lying between them. CDR1 and CDR2 (germline): GTSNPN, SVGIG (reference sequence). The CDR3 is made up of 13 amino acids. For the CDR3, the DNA is TGTGCCTGGAGTATAGGGGGCAATCAGCCCCAGCATTTT. Residues: CAWSIGGNQPQHF.